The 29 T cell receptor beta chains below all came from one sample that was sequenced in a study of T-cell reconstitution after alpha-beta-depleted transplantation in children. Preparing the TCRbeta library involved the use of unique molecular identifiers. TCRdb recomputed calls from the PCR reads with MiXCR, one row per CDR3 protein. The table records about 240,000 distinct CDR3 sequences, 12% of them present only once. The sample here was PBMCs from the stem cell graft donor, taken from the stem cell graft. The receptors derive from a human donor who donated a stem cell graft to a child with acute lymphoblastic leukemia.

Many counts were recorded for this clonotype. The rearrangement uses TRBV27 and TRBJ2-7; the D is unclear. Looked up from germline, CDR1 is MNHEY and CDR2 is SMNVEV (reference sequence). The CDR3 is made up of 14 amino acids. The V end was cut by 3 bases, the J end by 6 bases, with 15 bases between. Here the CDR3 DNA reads TGTGCCAGCAGTTTCGGCACCACACCCTCCGAGCAGTACTTC. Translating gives CASSFGTTPSEQYF.

The CDR3 DNA sequence: TGTGCCAGCAGCTGGACAGGGAGGGCTAACTATGGCTACACCTTC. Protein sequence: CASSWTGRANYGYTF. The chain links TRBV12-3 or TRBV12-4 to TRBJ1-2, with 8 positions matching TRBD1. CDR3 length: 15 amino acids. V shed 6 bases and J 0 bases; nucleotides not matched to a gene: 6.

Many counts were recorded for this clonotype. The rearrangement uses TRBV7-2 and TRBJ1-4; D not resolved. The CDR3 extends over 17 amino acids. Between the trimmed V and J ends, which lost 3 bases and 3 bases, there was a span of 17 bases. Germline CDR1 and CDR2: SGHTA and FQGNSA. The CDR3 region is CASSFYVQRVANEKLFF. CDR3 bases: TGTGCCAGCAGCTTCTATGTACAGAGGGTGGCTAATGAAAAACTGTTTTTT. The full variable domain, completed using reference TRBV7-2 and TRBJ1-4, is GAGVSQSPSNKVTEKGKDVELRCDPISGHTALYWYRQSLGQGLEFLIYFQGNSAPDKSGLPSDRFSAERTGGSVSTLTIQRTQQEDSAVYLCASSFYVQRVANEKLFFGSGTQLSVL.

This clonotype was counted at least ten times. The CDR3: CASSSGPTRGYTF. CDR3 nucleotide sequence: TGTGCCAGCAGTTCCGGGCCCACGAGGGGCTACACCTTC. The V and J genes are TRBV27 and TRBJ1-2; D gene unclear. This CDR3 is built from 13 residues. V shed 4 bases and J shed 8 bases, with 14 bases lying between them. From germline, CDR1 is MNHEY and CDR2 SMNVEV (reference sequence).

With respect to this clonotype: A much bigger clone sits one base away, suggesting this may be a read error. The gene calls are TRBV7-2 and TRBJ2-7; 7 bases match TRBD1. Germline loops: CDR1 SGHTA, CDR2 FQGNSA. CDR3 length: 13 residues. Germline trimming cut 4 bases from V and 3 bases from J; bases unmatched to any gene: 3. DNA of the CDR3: TGTGCCAGCAGCTCGGACAGGTACTACGAGCAGTACTTC. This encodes CASSSDRYYEQYF.

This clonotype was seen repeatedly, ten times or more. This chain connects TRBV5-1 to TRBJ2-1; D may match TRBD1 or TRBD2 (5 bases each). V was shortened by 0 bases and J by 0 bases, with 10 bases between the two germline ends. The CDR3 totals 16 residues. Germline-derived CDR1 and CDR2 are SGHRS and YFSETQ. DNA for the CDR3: TGCGCCAGCAGCTTGGAGGCAGGGAGCTCCTACAATGAGCAGTTCTTC. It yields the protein CASSLEAGSSYNEQFF.

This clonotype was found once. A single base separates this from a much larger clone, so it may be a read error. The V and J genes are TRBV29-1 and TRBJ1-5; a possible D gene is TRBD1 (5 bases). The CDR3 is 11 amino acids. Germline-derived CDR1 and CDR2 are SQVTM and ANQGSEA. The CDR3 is CSVGGDRTHHF. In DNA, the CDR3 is TGCAGCGTTGGCGGGGACCGGACCCATCATTTT.

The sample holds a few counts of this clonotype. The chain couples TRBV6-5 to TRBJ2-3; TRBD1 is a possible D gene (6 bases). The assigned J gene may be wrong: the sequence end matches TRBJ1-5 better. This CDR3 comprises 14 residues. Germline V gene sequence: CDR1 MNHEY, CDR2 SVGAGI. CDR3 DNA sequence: TGTGCCAGCAGTTTAGGGGGGCCCACAGATACGCAGCATTTT. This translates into CASSLGGPTDTQHF.

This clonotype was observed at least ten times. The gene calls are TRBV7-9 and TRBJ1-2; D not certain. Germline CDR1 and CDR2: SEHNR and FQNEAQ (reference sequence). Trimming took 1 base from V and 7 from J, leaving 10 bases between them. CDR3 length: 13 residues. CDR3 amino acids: CASSLGLMSGYTF. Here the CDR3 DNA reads TGTGCCAGCAGCTTAGGTCTTATGAGTGGCTACACCTTC.

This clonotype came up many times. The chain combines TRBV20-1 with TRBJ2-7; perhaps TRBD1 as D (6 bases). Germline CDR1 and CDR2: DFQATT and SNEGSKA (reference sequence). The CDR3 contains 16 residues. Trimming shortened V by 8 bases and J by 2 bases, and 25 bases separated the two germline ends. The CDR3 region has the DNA TGCAGTAAACCCTCAGACAGGACAGAGAGTCCCTACGAGCAGTACTTC. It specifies CSKPSDRTESPYEQYF.

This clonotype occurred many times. CDR3 nucleotide sequence: TGTGCCAGCAGTGAATCGCGGGTCCGATATGGCTACACCTTC. Its protein is CASSESRVRYGYTF. V and J are TRBV25-1 and TRBJ1-2; D is unclear. V was clipped by 1 base and J by 5 bases, with 11 bases between them. The CDR3 runs to 14 residues. In germline, CDR1 is MGHDK, CDR2 SYGVNS.

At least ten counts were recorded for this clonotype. The CDR3 bases are TGTGCCAGCAGAACCGGGACTGCTGGAAACACCATATATTTT. Translating gives CASRTGTAGNTIYF. This rearrangement joins TRBV6-1 to TRBJ1-3; perhaps TRBD1 as D (5 bases). V lost 6 bases to trimming and J lost 2 bases, with 11 bases between them. Germline V gene sequence: CDR1 MNHNS, CDR2 SASEGT. The CDR3 has 14 amino acids.

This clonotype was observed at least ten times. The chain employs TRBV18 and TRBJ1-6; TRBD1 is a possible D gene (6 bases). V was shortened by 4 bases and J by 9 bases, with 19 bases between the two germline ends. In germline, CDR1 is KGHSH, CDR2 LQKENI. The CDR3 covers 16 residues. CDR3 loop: CASSRGSGQGSSPLHF. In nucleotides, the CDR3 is TGTGCCAGCTCACGAGGTAGTGGGCAGGGGAGTTCACCCCTCCACTTT.

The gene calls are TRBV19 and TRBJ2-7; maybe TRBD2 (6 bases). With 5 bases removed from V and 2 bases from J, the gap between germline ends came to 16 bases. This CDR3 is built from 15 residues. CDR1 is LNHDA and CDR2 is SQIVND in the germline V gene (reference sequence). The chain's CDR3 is CASSFGHRGTYEQYF. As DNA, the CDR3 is TGTGCCAGTAGTTTCGGGCACCGGGGGACCTACGAGCAGTACTTC.

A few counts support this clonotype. The CDR3 loop is CSVDVSRGHQETQYF. The CDR3 coding sequence is TGCAGCGTGGACGTCAGCAGGGGTCACCAAGAGACCCAGTACTTC. V and J are TRBV29-1 and TRBJ2-5; maybe TRBD1 (6 bases). Trimming took 6 bases from V and 0 from J, leaving 17 bases between them. CDR3 length: 15 amino acids. Germline CDR1 SQVTM, CDR2 ANQGSEA.

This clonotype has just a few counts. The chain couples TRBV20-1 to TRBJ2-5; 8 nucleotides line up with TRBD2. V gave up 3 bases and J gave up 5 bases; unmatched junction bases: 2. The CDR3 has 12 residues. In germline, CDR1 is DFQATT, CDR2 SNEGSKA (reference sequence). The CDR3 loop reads CSASGGGETQYF. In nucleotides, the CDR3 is TGCAGTGCTAGCGGGGGGGGGGAGACCCAGTACTTC.

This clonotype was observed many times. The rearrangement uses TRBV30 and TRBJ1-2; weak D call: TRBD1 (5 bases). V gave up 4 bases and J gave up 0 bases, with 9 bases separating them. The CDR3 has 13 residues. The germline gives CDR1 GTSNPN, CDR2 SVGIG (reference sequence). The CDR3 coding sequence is TGTGCCTGGAAGTCGGACACTAACTATGGCTACACCTTC. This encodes CAWKSDTNYGYTF.

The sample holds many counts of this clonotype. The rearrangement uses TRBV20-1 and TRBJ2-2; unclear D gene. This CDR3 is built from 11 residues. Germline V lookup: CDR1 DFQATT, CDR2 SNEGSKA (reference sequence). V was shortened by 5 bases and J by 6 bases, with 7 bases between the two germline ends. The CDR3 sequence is CSADLAGELFF. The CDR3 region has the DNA TGCAGTGCTGATCTAGCCGGGGAGCTGTTTTTT.

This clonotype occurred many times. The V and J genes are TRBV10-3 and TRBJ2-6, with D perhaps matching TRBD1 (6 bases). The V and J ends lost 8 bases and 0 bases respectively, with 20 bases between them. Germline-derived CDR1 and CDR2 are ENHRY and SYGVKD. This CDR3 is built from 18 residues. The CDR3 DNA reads TGTGCCATCTCAGGGCCCCGGGACACTACCTCTGGGGCCAACGTCCTGACTTTC. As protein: CAISGPRDTTSGANVLTF.

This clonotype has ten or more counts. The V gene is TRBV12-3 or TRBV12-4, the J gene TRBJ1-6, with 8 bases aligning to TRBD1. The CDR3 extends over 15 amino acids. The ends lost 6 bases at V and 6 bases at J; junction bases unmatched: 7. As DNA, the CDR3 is TGTGCCAGCAGCTCCCGGGACAGGATTAATTCACCCCTCCACTTT. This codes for CASSSRDRINSPLHF.

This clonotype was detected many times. Here the CDR3 reads CASSPSGTQRLFF. Here the CDR3 DNA reads TGTGCCAGCAGTCCCTCCGGGACCCAAAGGCTGTTTTTT. V gene TRBV12-3 or TRBV12-4 combines with J gene TRBJ2-2, with D perhaps given as TRBD1 or TRBD2 (5 bases each). V gave up 5 bases and J gave up 13 bases, with 17 bases separating them. This CDR3 has 13 amino acids.

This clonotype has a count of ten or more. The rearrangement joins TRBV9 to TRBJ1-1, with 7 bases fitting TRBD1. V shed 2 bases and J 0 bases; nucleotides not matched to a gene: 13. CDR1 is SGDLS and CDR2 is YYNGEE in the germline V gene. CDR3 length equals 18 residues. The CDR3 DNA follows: TGTGCCAGCAGCGTTATCCCCAGGACAGGATATTTGAACACTGAAGCTTTCTTT. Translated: CASSVIPRTGYLNTEAFF.

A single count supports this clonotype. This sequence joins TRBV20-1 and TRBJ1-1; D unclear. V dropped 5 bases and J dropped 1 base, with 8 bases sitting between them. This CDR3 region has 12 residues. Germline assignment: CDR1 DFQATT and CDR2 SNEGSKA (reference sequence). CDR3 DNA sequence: TGCAGTGCTGGTGTGGGGAACACTGAAGCTTTCTTT. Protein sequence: CSAGVGNTEAFF.

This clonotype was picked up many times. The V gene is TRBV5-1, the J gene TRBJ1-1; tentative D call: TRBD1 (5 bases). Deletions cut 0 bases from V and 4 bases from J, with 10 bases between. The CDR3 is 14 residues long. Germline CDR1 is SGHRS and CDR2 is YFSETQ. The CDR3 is CASSLVGRVTEAFF. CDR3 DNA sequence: TGCGCCAGCAGCTTGGTGGGCAGGGTCACTGAAGCTTTCTTT.

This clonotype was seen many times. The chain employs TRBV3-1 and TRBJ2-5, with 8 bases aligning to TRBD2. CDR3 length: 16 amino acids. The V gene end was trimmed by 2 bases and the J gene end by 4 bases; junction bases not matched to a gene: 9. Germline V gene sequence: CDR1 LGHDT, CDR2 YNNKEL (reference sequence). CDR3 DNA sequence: TGTGCCAGCAGCCAACACCAACTAGCGGAGGGAGAGACCCAGTACTTC. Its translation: CASSQHQLAEGETQYF.

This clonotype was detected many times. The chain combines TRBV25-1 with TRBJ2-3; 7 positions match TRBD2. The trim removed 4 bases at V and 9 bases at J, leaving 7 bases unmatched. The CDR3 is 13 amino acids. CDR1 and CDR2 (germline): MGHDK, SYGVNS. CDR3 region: CASSVAVGGTQYF. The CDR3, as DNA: TGTGCCAGCAGTGTAGCAGTCGGGGGGACGCAGTATTTT.

The CDR3 reads CASSQSRESNTEAFF. The CDR3 coding sequence is TGCGCCAGCAGTCAATCGAGGGAGTCGAACACTGAAGCTTTCTTT. The chain joins TRBV23-1 to TRBJ1-1; D is undetermined. TRBV23-1 is classed as an ORF, of uncertain function. V shed 0 bases and J shed 1 base, with 9 bases lying between them. This CDR3 is built from 15 residues.

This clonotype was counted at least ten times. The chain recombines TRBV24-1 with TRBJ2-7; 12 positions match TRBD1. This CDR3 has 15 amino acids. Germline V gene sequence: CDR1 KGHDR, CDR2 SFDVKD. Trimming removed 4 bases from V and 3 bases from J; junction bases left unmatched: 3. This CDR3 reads CATSDGDRGRYEQYF. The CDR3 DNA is TGTGCCACCAGTGACGGGGACAGGGGGCGCTACGAGCAGTACTTC.

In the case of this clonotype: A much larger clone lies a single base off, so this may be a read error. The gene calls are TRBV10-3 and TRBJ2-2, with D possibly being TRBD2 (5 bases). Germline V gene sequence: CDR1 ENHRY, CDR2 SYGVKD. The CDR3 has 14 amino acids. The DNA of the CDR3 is TGTGCCATCAGTGGGCGAGAAGGCACCGGGAAGCTGTTTTTT. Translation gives CAISGREGTGKLFF.